Described below is a single TCR beta chain sequence and its context. This sample is part of a study of blood T cell repertoires in COVID-19. Study-wide background: Specimens from acute and convalescent COVID-19 originated in the United States, Italy and Spain.

How the authors handled the data: By means of reference gene primer amplification, nucleated cell counts were estimated. Only in-frame clones appear in the TCRdb table, and some are missing; sequencing was by immunoSEQ multiplex PCR. D and trimming come from the DNA, and the V and J calls and clone size come from that table. This table holds 68,000 or so clones, over 60% found once. The CDR3 spans 21 residues. Per the germline V gene, CDR1 is LGHNA and CDR2 is YSLEER. V trimming: 4 bases; J trimming: 4 bases; junction bases outside the gene matches: 25. The rearrangement links TRBV4-3 to TRBJ2-3; TRBD2 agrees at 8 bases. Input material: peripheral blood. This TCR derives from a human donor in a cohort sampled during active COVID-19. CDR3 sequence (DNA): TGCGCCAGCAGCCCCACCCCGGGACGGGGATCTAGCGGGCTTTCCCCAGATACGCAGTATTTT. Amino acid sequence: CASSPTPGRGSSGLSPDTQYF.